This T cell receptor beta chain was recorded in a study of early T cells in non-severe SARS-CoV-2 infection. The overall study: Sequencing was performed on bulk RNA from unsorted whole blood, leaving chains unpaired.

cDNA molecules, individually, were tagged with unique molecular identifiers. TCRdb called the 5' RACE reads again in MiXCR, with one record for every CDR3 protein. The table lists roughly 29,000 distinct CDR3 sequences, around 5.3% of them singletons. Whole-study findings and limits: Matches to VDJdb favored anti-spike CD8 responses and missed private and CD4 specificities.

J gave up 5 bases and V 6 bases, and 9 bases lay outside the gene matches. The germline CDR1 and CDR2 sequences are SGHTA and FQGNSA. The CDR3 loop spans 14 amino acids. This clonotype was seen many times. What it binds is not known. The source is an adult who was a healthcare worker with PCR-confirmed SARS-CoV-2 infection or an uninfected control (not recorded which). The sequenced sample consisted of whole blood. The chain recombines TRBV7-2 with TRBJ1-2; TRBD1 aligns across 7 bases. CDR3: CASRLTGQPYGYTF. DNA of the CDR3: TGTGCCAGCAGATTAACGGGACAGCCTTATGGCTACACCTTC.